The 15 T cell receptor beta chains given below trace back to one sample, sequenced in a study of T cell repertoires in cytomegalovirus infection (dated by TCRdb to about 2019). For these TCRs, the target antigens are not known. The listed sequencing device is Illumina HiSeq 1500. TCRdb's own reprocessing of the public reads used fastp at Q25 and MiXCR and kept productive beta chains. Rows with one shared CDR3 protein collapse into an entry with the most common genes and DNA. The sample has tens of thousands of distinct CDR3 sequences on record, approximately 24% of them singletons. The leading ten clones occupy roughly 50% of the sample. The meaning of the sample's treatment or condition label: in vitro stimulation with specific CMV peptide epitopes to enrich CMV-specific T cells. Sequenced here: CD8+ T cells from cultured PBMCs, sampled from culture after CMV antigen stimulation. These TCRs come from a human donor in good health (CMV status not recorded). Some clones in this sample may be carry-over from other donors' samples.

V gene TRBV9 combines with J gene TRBJ1-3, with D unresolved. CDR1 is SGDLS, CDR2 YYNGEE, per germline. The length of the CDR3 is 15 residues. V was pared by 4 bases and J by 0 bases, with 11 bases between. CDR3 loop: CASSPRLGSGNTIYF. CDR3 bases: TGTGCCAGCAGCCCGCGACTTGGCTCTGGAAACACCATATATTTT.

The chain is built from TRBV20-1 and TRBJ2-7; TRBD2 matches 8 bases. Germline V gene sequence: CDR1 DFQATT, CDR2 SNEGSKA (reference sequence). Trimming at V came to 5 bases and at J to 3 bases, leaving 9 bases not matched to a gene. The CDR3 is 14 residues long. CDR3 in DNA: TGCAGTGCTTCGACCCCGGGAGGGGGCTACGAGCAGTACTTC. Encoded protein: CSASTPGGGYEQYF.

The table lists this clonotype with many counts. CDR3 amino acids: CASSYSGSGKDTQYF. DNA for the CDR3: TGTGCCAGCAGTTACAGCGGGAGTGGTAAAGATACGCAGTATTTT. This sequence joins TRBV7-2 and TRBJ2-3, with TRBD2 identical over 8 bases. Germline values: CDR1 SGHTA, CDR2 FQGNSA. The length of the CDR3 is 15 residues. J was trimmed by 5 bases and V by 6 bases; bases with no gene match: 10.

V usage is TRBV6-2 or TRBV6-3 and J usage is TRBJ1-1, with TRBD1 as a possible D gene (5 bases). The CDR3 sequence is 17 residues long. Germline CDR1 is MNHEY and CDR2 is SVGEGT. V was trimmed by 2 bases and J by 0 bases, leaving 16 bases between them. The CDR3 DNA reads as TGTGCCAGCAGTTACGCCGCCCAGACAGATTTGAACACTGAAGCTTTCTTT. It codes for CASSYAAQTDLNTEAFF.

This clonotype was counted only a few times. V is TRBV7-2 and J is TRBJ2-7, with D unresolved. The CDR3 is 15 amino acids. In germline, CDR1 is SGHTA, CDR2 FQGNSA. Trimming left V 0 bases short and J 1 base short, with 10 bases between. CDR3 protein: CASSLAVAASYEQYF. CDR3 bases: TGTGCCAGCAGCTTAGCGGTGGCTGCTTCCTACGAGCAGTACTTC.

The CDR3 DNA sequence: TGTGCCAGTAGTATAACGAACACTGAAGCTTTCTTT. Residues: CASSITNTEAFF. V is TRBV19 and J is TRBJ1-1, with unresolved D. This CDR3 is built from 12 residues. The germline CDR1 and CDR2 sequences are LNHDA and SQIVND (reference sequence). Deletions cut 2 bases from V and 1 base from J, with 2 bases between.

Concerning this clonotype itself: It may be a read error: a sequence one base away is much more abundant. The chain recombines TRBV12-3 or TRBV12-4 with TRBJ1-4; 7 bases align to TRBD1. The CDR3 sequence is 14 residues long. CDR3 sequence: CASRPTGNNEKLVF. CDR3 bases: TGTGCCAGCAGACCGACAGGGAATAATGAAAAACTGGTTTTT.

This chain links TRBV4-1 with TRBJ2-5; D unclear. This CDR3 has 14 residues. Trimming left V 0 bases short and J 7 bases short, with 12 bases between. Germline-derived CDR1 and CDR2 are MGHRA and YSYEKL. The CDR3 DNA reads TGCGCCAGCAGCCAAGATCAAGGTTTTGGGACCCAGTACTTC. The encoded protein is CASSQDQGFGTQYF.

The chain couples TRBV12-3 or TRBV12-4 to TRBJ2-3, with D unclear. The CDR3 runs to 13 residues. V lost 3 bases and J 2 bases, leaving 6 bases between the germline ends. CDR3 protein: CASSFRLTDTQYF. The CDR3 DNA reads TGTGCCAGCAGTTTTCGCCTCACAGATACGCAGTATTTT.

V gene TRBV18 combines with J gene TRBJ1-2, with 9 bases aligning to TRBD1. V dropped 3 bases and J dropped 2; count of bases not matched to a gene: 10. The CDR3 totals 17 residues. Germline CDR1 and CDR2: KGHSH and LQKENI. The CDR3 DNA follows: TGTGCCAGCTCACCCGGACAGGGGCTCAAAATAAACTATGGCTACACCTTC. Protein: CASSPGQGLKINYGYTF.

This clonotype showed up many times. The chain combines TRBV7-2 with TRBJ2-7, with D tentatively TRBD2 (7 bases). The CDR3 totals 15 residues. Germline values: CDR1 SGHTA, CDR2 FQGNSA. The V end lost 3 bases, the J end lost 8 bases, and 20 bases lay between the germline ends. The CDR3 spells CASSFGGAGVTQQYF. CDR3 coding DNA: TGTGCCAGCAGCTTTGGGGGGGCAGGCGTCACCCAGCAGTACTTC.

By proportion, this clonotype is medium-sized. The chain joins TRBV12-3 or TRBV12-4 to TRBJ2-7; D perhaps matches TRBD1 (5 bases). The length of the CDR3 is 15 residues. The V end lost 3 bases, the J end lost 2 bases, and 14 bases lay between the germline ends. CDR3 amino acids: CASSFQGTSPYEQYF. Written as DNA, the CDR3 is TGTGCCAGCAGTTTTCAGGGTACAAGTCCCTACGAGCAGTACTTC.

This clonotype was observed a few times. The rearrangement links TRBV27 to TRBJ1-3; no firm D call. The CDR3 consists of 13 residues. Germline V CDR1 and CDR2: MNHEY, SMNVEV (reference sequence). V was cut by 6 bases and J by 0 bases, with 6 bases left in between. The CDR3 here is CASRSYSGNTIYF. CDR3 nucleotide sequence: TGTGCCAGCAGATCTTACTCTGGAAACACCATATATTTT.

Many counts were recorded for this clonotype. V is TRBV6-2 or TRBV6-3 and J is TRBJ2-3, with D uncertain. This CDR3 contains 15 residues. The V gene's germline CDR1 is MNHEY and CDR2 SVGEGT. The germline V and J ends were trimmed by 2 bases and 3 bases, with 12 bases remaining between them. CDR3 residues: CASSYGDGRTDTQYF. CDR3 nucleotides: TGTGCCAGCAGTTACGGGGATGGGCGAACAGATACGCAGTATTTT.

This clonotype was recorded many times. This chain uses TRBV12-3 or TRBV12-4 with TRBJ2-6; weak D call: TRBD1 (6 bases). The length of the CDR3 is 19 residues. With 2 bases removed from V and 0 bases from J, the gap between germline ends came to 17 bases. The CDR3 loop reads CASSLNPRDISSGANVLTF. The CDR3 region has the DNA TGTGCCAGCAGTTTAAATCCAAGGGACATAAGCTCTGGGGCCAACGTCCTGACTTTC.